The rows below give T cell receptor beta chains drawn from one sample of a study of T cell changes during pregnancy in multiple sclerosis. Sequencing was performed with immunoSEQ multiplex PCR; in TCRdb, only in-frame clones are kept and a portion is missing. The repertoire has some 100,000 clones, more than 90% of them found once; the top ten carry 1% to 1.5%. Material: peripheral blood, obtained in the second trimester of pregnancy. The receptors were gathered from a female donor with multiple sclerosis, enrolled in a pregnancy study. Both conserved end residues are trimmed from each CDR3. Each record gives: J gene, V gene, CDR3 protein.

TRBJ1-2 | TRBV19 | ASRITGENYGYT
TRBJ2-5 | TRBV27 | ASSSRQETQY
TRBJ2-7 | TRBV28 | ASSLLPGQEGRQY
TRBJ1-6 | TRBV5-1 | ASSLNPGQGNSPLH
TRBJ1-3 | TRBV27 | ASSPRTGSGNTIY
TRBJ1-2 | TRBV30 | AWSHGGHGYT
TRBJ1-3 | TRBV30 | AWTVANTIY
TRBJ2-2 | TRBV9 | ASSARGTAPTGELF
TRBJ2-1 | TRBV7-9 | ASSPRQVVYNEQF
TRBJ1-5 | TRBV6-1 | ASSTGLNQPQH
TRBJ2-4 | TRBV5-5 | ASSGEIAKNIQY
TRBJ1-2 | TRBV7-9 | ASSLDWQGYGYT
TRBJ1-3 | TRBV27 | ASRGQRSGNTIY